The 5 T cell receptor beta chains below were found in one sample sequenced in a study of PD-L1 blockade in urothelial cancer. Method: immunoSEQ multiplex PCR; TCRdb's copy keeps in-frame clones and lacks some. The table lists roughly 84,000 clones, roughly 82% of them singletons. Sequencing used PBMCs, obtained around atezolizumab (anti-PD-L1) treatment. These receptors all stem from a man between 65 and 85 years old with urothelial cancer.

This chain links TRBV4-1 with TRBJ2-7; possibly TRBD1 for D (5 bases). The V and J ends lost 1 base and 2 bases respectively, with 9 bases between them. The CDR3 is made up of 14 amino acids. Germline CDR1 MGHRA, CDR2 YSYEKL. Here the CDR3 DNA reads TGCGCCAGCAGCCAAGGACAGATTACCTACGAGCAGTACTTC. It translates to CASSQGQITYEQYF.

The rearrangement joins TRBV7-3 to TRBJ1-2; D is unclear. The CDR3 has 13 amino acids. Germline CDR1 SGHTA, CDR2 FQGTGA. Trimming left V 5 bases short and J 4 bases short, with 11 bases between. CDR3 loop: CASSPGSGYGYTF. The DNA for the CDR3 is TGTGCCAGCAGCCCCGGGTCGGGCTATGGCTACACCTTC.

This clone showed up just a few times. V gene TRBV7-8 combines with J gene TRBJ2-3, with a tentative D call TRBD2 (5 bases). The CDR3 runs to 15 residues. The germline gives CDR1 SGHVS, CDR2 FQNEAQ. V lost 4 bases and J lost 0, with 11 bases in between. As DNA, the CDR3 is TGTGCCAGCAGCTCCATGGGCGGGAGCACAGATACGCAGTATTTT. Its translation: CASSSMGGSTDTQYF.

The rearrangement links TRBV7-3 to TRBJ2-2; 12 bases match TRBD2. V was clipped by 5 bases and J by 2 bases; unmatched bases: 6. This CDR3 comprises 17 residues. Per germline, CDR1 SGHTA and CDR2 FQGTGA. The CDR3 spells CASSPLAGGFNTGELFF. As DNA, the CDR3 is TGTGCCAGCAGCCCACTAGCGGGAGGATTCAACACCGGGGAGCTGTTTTTT.

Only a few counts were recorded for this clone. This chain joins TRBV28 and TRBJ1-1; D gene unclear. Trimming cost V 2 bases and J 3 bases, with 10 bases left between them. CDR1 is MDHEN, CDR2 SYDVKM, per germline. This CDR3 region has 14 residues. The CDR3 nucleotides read TGTGCCAGCAGTTTACCGTTGCGGGACACTGAAGCTTTCTTT. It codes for CASSLPLRDTEAFF.